The clone carrying this T cell receptor (beta chain) was picked up many times. Its target is not known. A modified ARM-PCR protocol with three rounds of nested PCR amplified TCRbeta. TCRdb called the multiplex PCR reads again in MiXCR, with one record for every CDR3 protein. The table includes over 60,000 distinct CDR3 sequences, roughly 80% detected once. The data originate from a study of tumor and adjacent non-tumor tissue in lung cancer. In the study overall: Each sample yielded 3.5 million to 5 million productive TCRbeta reads on average.

Broader study findings: Tumor repertoires had a smaller top 100 clone share than normal lung. Significantly higher TCR diversity was found in tumor than normal lung.

This sample's RNA came from whole unsorted tissue. Newly diagnosed lung cancer patients had thoracic surgery in China, August–late 2014, without prior chemotherapy. The ends were cut back, 0 bases at V and 4 bases at J, with 0 bases in the middle. The CDR3 sequence is 11 residues long. Germline V gives CDR1 GTSNPN, CDR2 SVGIG (reference sequence). The receptor's source is a woman between 50 and 59 years old with non-small cell lung cancer. Sequencing was performed on lung tumor tissue. The genes are TRBV30 and TRBJ2-2; D unclear. The DNA of the CDR3 is TGTGCCTGGAGTGTCACCGGGGAGCTGTTTTTT. Protein sequence: CAWSVTGELFF.